What follows are 26 T cell receptor beta chains derived from one specimen sequenced in a study of cytotoxic CD8 clonotypes in ibrutinib-treated CLL. Only in-frame clones appear in the TCRdb table, and some are missing; sequencing was by immunoSEQ multiplex PCR. Of roughly 130,000 clones in the sample, about four fifths are singletons; the top ten hold more than 10%. The material sequenced was PBMCs, taken after 12 months of ibrutinib treatment. These receptors were collected from a human donor with chronic lymphocytic leukemia.

This clone was seen a handful of times. V gene TRBV5-1 combines with J gene TRBJ2-2; D gene uncertain. V dropped 0 bases and J dropped 9 bases, with 6 bases sitting between them. This CDR3 spans 12 amino acids. The germline V gene has CDR1 SGHRS and CDR2 YFSETQ. CDR3 region: CASSLDKRELFF. In DNA form, the CDR3 reads TGCGCCAGCAGCTTGGATAAGCGGGAGCTGTTTTTT.

This chain uses TRBV6-6 with TRBJ2-7; possibly TRBD1 for D (6 bases). The V end lost 5 bases, the J end lost 0 bases, and 11 bases lay between the germline ends. This CDR3 comprises 14 residues. In germline, CDR1 is MNHNY, CDR2 SVGAGI (reference sequence). The CDR3 nucleotides are TGTGCCAGCAGTACCCGGGACATCTCCTACGAGCAGTACTTC. Translating gives CASSTRDISYEQYF.

The chain carries TRBV15 and TRBJ1-1, with TRBD1 as a possible D gene (5 bases). Germline CDR1 LNHNV, CDR2 YYDKDF (reference sequence). The CDR3 is 15 residues long. With 5 bases removed from V and 1 base from J, the gap between germline ends came to 14 bases. This chain's CDR3 is CATSVRAGRNTEAFF. CDR3 nucleotides: TGTGCCACCAGCGTCAGGGCAGGGCGGAACACTGAAGCTTTCTTT.

The chain joins TRBV5-6 to TRBJ1-1; TRBD1 aligns across 7 bases. Per the germline V gene, CDR1 is SGHDT and CDR2 is YYEEEE. There are 16 residues in the CDR3. J was trimmed by 6 bases and V by 3 bases; bases with no gene match: 14. The CDR3 region has the DNA TGTGCCAGCAGCTACGACCCACGAGGGGGCAATTCTGAAGCTTTCTTT. This gives the protein CASSYDPRGGNSEAFF.

Worth noting for this clone: One end of the junction fails to match germline, which may point to a read error. This chain connects TRBV28 to TRBJ1-1, with 10 positions matching TRBD1. The CDR3 covers 13 residues. Per the germline V gene, CDR1 is MDHEN and CDR2 is SYDVKM. The CDR3 loop is CATDQTGGLFMVF. The CDR3 nucleotides read TGTGCCACCGATCAGACAGGGGGCCTCTTTATGGTCTTT.

The chain carries TRBV21-1 and TRBJ2-6. TRBV21-1 is tagged as a pseudogene. This CDR3 region has 14 residues. The CDR3 DNA reads as TGTGCCAGCAAGGCTGTCTCTGGGGCCAACGTCCTGACTTTC. Translation gives CASKAVSGANVLTF.

J is TRBJ2-7 and V is TRBV11-2; D perhaps matches TRBD2 (5 bases). V gave up 0 bases and J gave up 11 bases, with 20 bases separating them. This CDR3 has 15 residues. Per germline, CDR1 SGHAT and CDR2 FQNNGV. CDR3 region: CASSLDILRVEGKYF. The CDR3, as DNA: TGTGCCAGCAGCTTAGACATTCTGCGGGTTGAGGGAAAGTACTTC.

The chain joins TRBV28 to TRBJ2-3, with 9 nucleotides matching TRBD1. Germline V gene data show CDR1 as MDHEN and CDR2 as SYDVKM. V lost 5 bases, J lost 1 base, and 4 bases stayed unmatched. CDR3 length equals 15 residues. The CDR3 DNA reads TGTGCCAGCAGTGCCTGGGACAGGGGCACAGATACGCAGTATTTT. This translates into CASSAWDRGTDTQYF.

The chain is built from TRBV28 and TRBJ2-7, with D hard to call. Trimming removed 3 bases at V and 5 bases at J, with 11 bases between. CDR3 length: 13 residues. From germline, CDR1 is MDHEN and CDR2 SYDVKM. The CDR3 here is CASSFGPENEQYF. CDR3 sequence (DNA): TGTGCCAGCAGTTTTGGTCCCGAAAACGAGCAGTACTTC.

This clone came up once. This chain joins TRBV11-3 and TRBJ2-7; D call uncertain. The germline V and J ends were trimmed by 1 base and 0 bases, with 4 bases remaining between them. The CDR3 extends over 13 amino acids. Germline assignment: CDR1 SGHNT and CDR2 YENEEA. DNA of the CDR3: TGTGCCAGCAGCTTAGGCGGCTCCTACGAGCAGTACTTC. This gives the protein CASSLGGSYEQYF.

This clone ranks as medium-sized. The chain carries TRBV28 and TRBJ1-3; no definite D call. Germline V gene data show CDR1 as MDHEN and CDR2 as SYDVKM. The CDR3 runs 20 residues. Trimming left V 2 bases short and J 0 bases short, with 23 bases between. The CDR3 region has the DNA TGTGCCAGCAGTTTAGAGGCTCTTGAAGGGTATTCCTCCTCTGGAAACACCATATATTTT. Residues: CASSLEALEGYSSSGNTIYF.

This chain connects TRBV4-1 to TRBJ1-5; TRBD1 is a possible D gene (6 bases). The germline CDR1 and CDR2 sequences are MGHRA and YSYEKL. This CDR3 region has 17 residues. Deletions cut 1 base from V and 5 bases from J, with 18 bases between. CDR3 nucleotides: TGCGCCAGCAGCCAAGTTACGGGGGGCCGAAAGTATCAGCCCCAGCATTTT. Translated, it gives CASSQVTGGRKYQPQHF.

V is TRBV10-2 and J is TRBJ1-3; D unresolved. The CDR3 runs to 14 residues. CDR1 is WSHSY and CDR2 is SAAADI in the germline V gene. V dropped 4 bases and J dropped 0 bases, with 7 bases sitting between them. The CDR3 reads CASSVGYSGNTIYF. Here the CDR3 DNA reads TGCGCCAGCAGTGTAGGGTACTCTGGAAACACCATATATTTT.

The chain joins TRBV6-5 to TRBJ2-3, with TRBD2 identical over 7 bases. Germline V gene lookup returns CDR1 MNHEY and CDR2 SVGAGI. J gave up 2 bases and V 2 bases, and 1 base lay outside the gene matches. The CDR3 length is 14 residues. CDR3 region: CASSYGRATDTQYF. The CDR3 coding sequence is TGTGCCAGCAGTTACGGGAGGGCCACAGATACGCAGTATTTT.

The rearrangement uses TRBV9 and TRBJ2-5, with TRBD1 matching over 9 bases. The CDR3 totals 15 residues. Trimming took 0 bases from V and 4 from J; bases not matched to a gene: 4. Germline V gene data show CDR1 as SGDLS and CDR2 as YYNGEE. The CDR3: CASSVGGQGGETQYF. DNA for the CDR3: TGTGCCAGCAGCGTAGGGGGACAGGGTGGAGAGACCCAGTACTTC.

The chain joins TRBV4-2 to TRBJ2-5; a possible D gene is TRBD2 (5 bases). The CDR3 is made up of 13 amino acids. V dropped 3 bases and J dropped 7 bases, with 12 bases sitting between them. The germline gives CDR1 LGHNA, CDR2 YNFKEQ. CDR3 DNA sequence: TGTGCCAGCAGCCAGAGAGGGCTGGGGACCCAGTACTTC. Protein product: CASSQRGLGTQYF.

The chain recombines TRBV2 with TRBJ2-7; D is undetermined. V was clipped by 6 bases and J by 6 bases, with 12 bases between them. CDR3 length: 12 residues. The germline V gene encodes CDR1 SNHLY and CDR2 FYNNEI. The CDR3 sequence: CASSSYLTEQYF. The DNA for the CDR3 is TGTGCCAGCAGCTCGTATCTCACCGAGCAGTACTTC.

This clone appeared a single time. CDR3 region: CASSLGTGGWNTGELFF. CDR3 coding DNA: TGTGCCAGCAGCCTCGGGACAGGGGGGTGGAACACCGGGGAGCTGTTTTTT. The V call is TRBV7-2, the J call TRBJ2-2, with 11 nucleotides matching TRBD1. Germline CDR1 SGHTA, CDR2 FQGNSA. V shed 5 bases and J 1 base; nucleotides not matched to a gene: 6. This CDR3 is built from 17 residues.

The chain has TRBV5-1 and TRBJ1-5; D is unresolved. V was trimmed by 0 bases and J by 9 bases, leaving 10 bases between them. The length of the CDR3 is 13 residues. Germline V lookup: CDR1 SGHRS, CDR2 YFSETQ. The CDR3 nucleotides read TGCGCCAGCAGCTTGGAGGGAGTAGGGCCCCAGCATTTT. Protein sequence: CASSLEGVGPQHF.

V and J are TRBV6-5 and TRBJ1-2, with D possibly being TRBD1 (6 bases). Germline V CDR1 and CDR2: MNHEY, SVGAGI. The CDR3 consists of 13 residues. V lost 6 bases and J 4 bases, leaving 12 bases between the germline ends. CDR3 sequence reads: CASRQTGLYGYTF. The CDR3 DNA is TGTGCCAGCAGGCAAACAGGGCTCTATGGCTACACCTTC.

The chain couples TRBV4-2 to TRBJ1-1; D unclear. Trimming shortened V by 0 bases and J by 1 base, and 6 bases separated the two germline ends. The CDR3 is 14 amino acids. Germline loops: CDR1 LGHNA, CDR2 YNFKEQ. The CDR3 DNA is TGTGCCAGCAGCCAAGATGACGGGAACACTGAAGCTTTCTTT. Its protein product is CASSQDDGNTEAFF.

This chain connects TRBV7-3 to TRBJ2-7; 9 bases line up with TRBD2. Germline loops: CDR1 SGHTA, CDR2 FQGTGA. V lost 0 bases and J lost 2; bases outside the gene matches: 5. The CDR3 is 16 residues long. In nucleotides, the CDR3 is TGTGCCAGCAGCTTAACGGGCGGGAGGGCCCCCTACGAGCAGTACTTC. Amino acid sequence: CASSLTGGRAPYEQYF.

The table lists this clone with a few counts. This rearrangement joins TRBV5-1 to TRBJ2-7; the match to TRBD1 covers 8 bases. CDR1 is SGHRS and CDR2 is YFSETQ in the germline V gene. Trimming at V came to 1 base and at J to 4 bases, leaving 10 bases not matched to a gene. CDR3 length: 16 residues. This CDR3 is CASSLRGTGGVYEQYF. The CDR3 DNA reads as TGCGCCAGCAGCTTGCGGGGGACAGGAGGGGTATACGAGCAGTACTTC.

This rearrangement joins TRBV18 to TRBJ2-1; TRBD2 is a possible D gene (5 bases). Between the trimmed V and J ends, which lost 3 bases and 6 bases, there was a span of 15 bases. Germline V gives CDR1 KGHSH, CDR2 LQKENI. CDR3 length equals 15 residues. The CDR3 DNA reads TGTGCCAGCTCACCTACCGAACTAGGTAGCAATGAGCAGTTCTTC. It specifies CASSPTELGSNEQFF.

This chain connects TRBV6-5 to TRBJ1-1; 10 nucleotides match TRBD1. Germline V gene data show CDR1 as MNHEY and CDR2 as SVGAGI. The CDR3 sequence is 15 residues long. The trim removed 6 bases at V and 6 bases at J, leaving 10 bases unmatched. The CDR3 protein is CASSNRDRGFPEAFF. CDR3 DNA: TGTGCCAGCAGCAACCGGGACAGGGGTTTCCCTGAAGCTTTCTTT.

The V gene is TRBV5-1, the J gene TRBJ1-1, with D tentatively TRBD1 (5 bases). This CDR3 comprises 19 residues. Germline V gene sequence: CDR1 SGHRS, CDR2 YFSETQ. Trimming removed 0 bases from V and 0 bases from J, with 21 bases in between. The CDR3 reads CASSLGGSPLFLLNTEAFF. The CDR3 DNA reads as TGCGCCAGCAGCTTGGGGGGCTCCCCACTTTTCCTTTTGAACACTGAAGCTTTCTTT.